The rows below give T cell receptor beta chains drawn from one sample of a study of T-cell reconstitution after alpha-beta-depleted transplantation in children. TCRdb ran MiXCR on the PCR reads and lists one entry per CDR3 protein. The sample has about 360,000 distinct CDR3 sequences, 10% to 15% seen once. The sample was PBMCs, taken from the stem cell graft. These receptors were taken from a human donor who donated a stem cell graft to a child with Fanconi anemia. Each CDR3 is given with its conserved first and last residue. D genes are given only for firm matches. Size values are once, few and many counts, or a class for expanded clones, and some rows have none.

j_call v_call d_call clone_size cdr3_aa cdr3_nt
TRBJ1-5 TRBV28 - many CASSFTGGSGQPQHF TGTGCCAGCAGTTTTACAGGAGGGTCAGGTCAGCCCCAGCATTTT
TRBJ1-5 TRBV12-3/TRBV12-4 - many CASSSLPGGNQPQHF TGTGCCAGCAGTTCGCTACCTGGGGGCAATCAGCCCCAGCATTTT
TRBJ2-1 TRBV18 - few CASSPLAITENNEQFF TGTGCCAGCTCACCTTTGGCCATAACCGAAAACAATGAGCAGTTCTTC
TRBJ1-1 TRBV5-1 TRBD1 - CASSRDRANTEAFF TGCGCCAGCAGCCGGGACAGGGCTAACACTGAAGCTTTCTTT
TRBJ2-5 TRBV4-2 - - CASSLAEGPVETQYF TGTGCCAGCAGCCTCGCCGAGGGACCGGTGGAGACCCAGTACTTC
TRBJ2-3 TRBV5-4 - - CASSFWTDTQYF TGTGCCAGCAGCTTTTGGACAGATACGCAGTATTTT
TRBJ1-6 TRBV25-1 - many CASSESGVGSILLHF TGTGCCAGCAGTGAAAGCGGGGTTGGGAGTATATTACTCCACTTT
TRBJ2-3 TRBV5-6 - few CASSFPSGDTQYF TGTGCCAGCAGCTTCCCCTCCGGGGATACGCAGTATTTT
TRBJ2-1 TRBV9 - many CASSVGGGDEQFF TGTGCCAGCAGCGTGGGTGGCGGGGATGAGCAGTTCTTC
TRBJ2-7 TRBV11-2 - many CASSLAGRRYEQYF TGTGCCAGCAGCTTAGCTGGCAGGCGCTACGAGCAGTACTTC
TRBJ1-5 TRBV9 TRBD1 - CASSPGQEGQPQHF TGTGCCAGCAGCCCAGGACAGGAGGGCCAGCCCCAGCATTTT
TRBJ2-5 TRBV7-2 TRBD1 few CASSRQGAGVKETQYF TGTGCCAGCAGCCGTCAGGGGGCGGGTGTTAAAGAGACCCAGTACTTC
TRBJ1-1 TRBV5-1 - - CASSLGPGGGTTEAFF TGCGCCAGCAGCTTGGGTCCAGGAGGGGGGACCACTGAAGCTTTCTTT
TRBJ2-3 TRBV7-2 - many CASSQQIGADTQYF TGTGCCAGCAGCCAGCAAATCGGCGCAGATACGCAGTATTTT
TRBJ2-5 TRBV28 - few CASSEDAKTQYF TGTGCCAGCAGTGAAGACGCGAAGACCCAGTACTTC
TRBJ1-2 TRBV29-1 - - CSVGGNGYGYTF TGCAGCGTTGGGGGAAATGGCTATGGCTACACCTTC
TRBJ2-7 TRBV4-3 TRBD1 - CASSQGQGAWEQYF TGCGCCAGCAGCCAAGGACAGGGGGCTTGGGAGCAGTACTTC
TRBJ1-4 TRBV6-5 - few CASSYGQAATNEKLFF TGTGCCAGCAGTTACGGGCAGGCCGCAACTAATGAAAAACTGTTTTTT
TRBJ2-1 TRBV19 - many CASTAGYPYNEQFF TGTGCCAGTACCGCCGGTTACCCCTACAATGAGCAGTTCTTC
TRBJ2-3 TRBV20-1 TRBD2 - CSASTTRGGTDTQYF TGCAGTGCTAGTACGACGCGGGGGGGCACAGATACGCAGTATTTT
TRBJ1-6 TRBV7-8 - many CASSLWGEKNSPLHF TGTGCCAGCAGCTTGTGGGGAGAAAAAAATTCACCCCTCCACTTT
TRBJ2-2 TRBV20-1 TRBD2 many CSASPYGGATGELFF TGCAGTGCTTCCCCCTACGGGGGGGCCACCGGGGAGCTGTTTTTT
TRBJ2-5 TRBV6-5 - - CASRTDLTQYF TGTGCCAGCAGGACAGACTTGACCCAGTACTTC
TRBJ2-5 TRBV12-3/TRBV12-4 - - CASSPVGEGRETQYF TGTGCCAGCAGTCCCGTGGGAGAAGGGAGGGAGACCCAGTACTTC
TRBJ1-5 TRBV15 - - CATSRVVGQPQHF TGTGCCACCAGCCGGGTCGTGGGCCAGCCCCAGCATTTT
TRBJ2-2 TRBV12-3/TRBV12-4 - - CASTLPRQAGTGELFF TGTGCCAGCACCCTTCCGCGACAGGCTGGAACCGGGGAGCTGTTTTTT
TRBJ1-4 TRBV5-5 TRBD1 - CASSADRGRNEKLFF TGTGCCAGCAGCGCGGACAGGGGGCGGAATGAAAAACTGTTTTTT
TRBJ1-2 TRBV29-1 - - CSVEDLGPNYGYTF TGCAGCGTTGAAGATCTAGGTCCTAACTATGGCTACACCTTC
TRBJ1-1 TRBV12-3/TRBV12-4 - many CASSLGPGQLAFF TGTGCCAGCAGCCTAGGACCGGGACAACTTGCTTTCTTT
TRBJ2-2 TRBV6-2/TRBV6-3 - - CASSSDRGSLVNTGELFF TGTGCCAGCAGTTCCGACAGAGGAAGCTTAGTAAACACCGGGGAGCTGTTTTTT
TRBJ1-2 TRBV5-5 - - CASSLYGTENYGYTF TGTGCCAGCAGCTTGTATGGGACCGAGAACTATGGCTACACCTTC
TRBJ1-5 TRBV20-1 - few CSANGDSNQPQHF TGCAGTGCTAACGGGGACAGCAATCAGCCCCAGCATTTT
TRBJ1-2 TRBV29-1 - few CSATANYGYTF TGCAGCGCGACCGCCAACTATGGCTACACCTTC
TRBJ2-3 TRBV27 - many CASSLRVADTQYF TGTGCCAGCAGTTTACGCGTTGCAGATACGCAGTATTTT
TRBJ1-2 TRBV4-1 - few CASSGAHEGGLRYGYTF TGCGCCAGCAGCGGGGCTCATGAGGGGGGTCTTCGCTATGGCTACACCTTC
TRBJ1-1 TRBV5-1 - - CASSFTQSMNTEAFF TGCGCCAGCAGCTTCACACAGAGCATGAACACTGAAGCTTTCTTT
TRBJ1-1 TRBV5-6 - many CASSGTGRAEAFF TGTGCCAGCAGCGGCACAGGGAGGGCTGAAGCTTTCTTT
TRBJ2-2 TRBV12-3/TRBV12-4 - many CASTSQKNTGELFF TGTGCCAGCACTTCACAGAAAAACACCGGGGAGCTGTTTTTT
TRBJ2-2 TRBV29-1 TRBD1 many CSAGGWDTGELFF TGCAGCGCAGGGGGCTGGGACACCGGGGAGCTGTTTTTT
TRBJ2-5 TRBV5-4 - many CASSLRDSVTETQYF TGTGCCAGCAGCTTGCGGGACTCCGTTACGGAGACCCAGTACTTC
TRBJ2-3 TRBV12-3/TRBV12-4 - few CASSLTGSPDTQYF TGTGCCAGCAGTTTAACAGGGAGTCCAGATACGCAGTATTTT
TRBJ2-1 TRBV7-7 - - CASSLTQSSYNEQFF TGTGCTAGCAGCTTAACACAGAGCTCCTACAATGAGCAGTTCTTC
TRBJ1-4 TRBV20-1 - many CSARTVGNEKLFF TGCAGTGCCAGGACGGTGGGGAATGAAAAACTGTTTTTT
TRBJ2-2 TRBV4-1 - - CASSHSRGTGELFF TGCGCCAGCAGCCACTCTAGGGGCACCGGGGAGCTGTTTTTT
TRBJ2-7 TRBV10-1 - - CASSDQVIGEQYF TGCGCCAGCAGTGACCAGGTGATAGGCGAGCAGTACTTC